This is a list of T cell receptor beta chains from one sample in a study of blood T cell repertoires in COVID-19. Libraries were prepared by immunoSEQ multiplex PCR; TCRdb keeps only in-frame clonotypes and omits some of them. The sample lists 150,000 to 200,000 clones, 88% occurring once. Sequencing was performed on PBMCs or T cells enriched from blood (not recorded which). These receptors were obtained from a young woman who had recovered from COVID-19. Both conserved end residues are part of each CDR3. A D gene is named only where the DNA matches it firmly. The size entry is marked missing in some rows and otherwise reads once, few, many or a size class.

d_call	j_call	v_call	clone_size	cdr3_aa	cdr3_nt
TRBD1	TRBJ2-7	TRBV4-2	NA	CASSQLAGGFYEQYF	TGTGCCAGCAGCCAATTAGCAGGGGGCTTCTACGAGCAGTACTTC
NA	TRBJ1-2	TRBV19	NA	CASSFPGDRGYTF	TGTGCCAGTAGCTTTCCAGGGGACCGTGGCTACACCTTC
TRBD1	TRBJ2-7	TRBV6-2/TRBV6-3	NA	CASSSADRSFGEQYF	TGTGCCAGCAGTTCTGCGGACAGGAGCTTCGGGGAGCAGTACTTC
NA	TRBJ1-4	TRBV21-1	NA	CASSKRGDRDPFF	TGTGCCAGCAGCAAGAGAGGGGACAGGGATCCGTTTTTT
TRBD1	TRBJ1-4	TRBV9	NA	CASSAETGQNEKLFF	TGTGCCAGCAGCGCCGAAACGGGACAGAATGAAAAACTGTTTTTT
TRBD2	TRBJ2-1	TRBV4-1	NA	CASSQDFTSDEQFF	TGCGCCAGCAGCCAAGACTTTACTAGCGATGAGCAGTTCTTC
NA	TRBJ2-3	TRBV2	NA	CASSGGVATDTQYF	TGTGCCAGCAGTGGTGGAGTAGCCACAGATACGCAGTATTTT
NA	TRBJ2-3	TRBV12-3/TRBV12-4	NA	CASQDSNGGTQYF	TGTGCCAGCCAGGACTCCAACGGGGGTACGCAGTATTTT
NA	TRBJ1-1	TRBV3-1/TRBV3-2	NA	CASSQDGGWAFF	TGTGCCAGCAGCCAAGACGGAGGGTGGGCTTTCTTT
NA	TRBJ1-4	TRBV2	NA	CASSYREKLFF	TGTGCCAGCAGTTACAGGGAAAAACTGTTTTTT
TRBD1	TRBJ2-7	TRBV7-9	NA	CASSLRQGLPYEQYF	TGTGCCAGCAGCTTAAGACAGGGCCTACCCTACGAGCAGTACTTC
NA	TRBJ1-3	TRBV11-2	NA	CASSLAPVSGNTIYF	TGTGCCAGCAGCTTAGCCCCGGTCTCTGGAAACACCATATATTTT
NA	TRBJ1-6	TRBV5-1	NA	CASSLVSRSEAPLHF	TGCGCCAGCAGCTTGGTATCCAGGTCTGAAGCACCCCTCCACTTT
TRBD2	TRBJ2-7	TRBV6-1	NA	CASSEGLAGAYEQYF	TGTGCCAGCAGTGAAGGGCTAGCGGGAGCCTACGAGCAGTACTTC
NA	TRBJ1-3	TRBV21-1	NA	CASSERQDSAGNTIYF	TGTGCCAGCAGCGAACGACAGGACAGCGCTGGAAACACCATATATTTT
TRBD1	TRBJ1-6	TRBV5-5	NA	CASSLFTGQGNSPLHF	TGTGCCAGCAGCCTATTTACTGGACAGGGGAATTCACCCCTCCACTTT
NA	TRBJ2-5	TRBV7-2	NA	CASSEKTSETQYF	TGTGCCAGCAGCGAGAAAACGTCGGAGACCCAGTACTTC
TRBD2	TRBJ2-2	TRBV27	NA	CASSPRIRLAGPNTGELFF	TGTGCCAGCAGTCCCCGAATAAGACTAGCGGGTCCGAACACCGGGGAGCTGTTTTTT
NA	TRBJ1-1	TRBV29-1	NA	CSVRGIVMNTEAFF	TGCAGCGTTCGGGGGATAGTCATGAACACTGAAGCTTTCTTT
TRBD1	TRBJ1-4	TRBV30	NA	CAWSKGTGDEKLFF	TGTGCCTGGAGTAAAGGGACAGGGGATGAAAAACTGTTTTTT
NA	TRBJ2-4	TRBV18	NA	CASSPRPGTPWEAKNIQYF	TGTGCCAGCTCGCCGCGCCCCGGGACACCGTGGGAAGCCAAAAACATTCAGTACTTC
NA	TRBJ2-7	TRBV7-2	NA	CASSTGHQGWYEQYF	TGTGCCAGCAGCACCGGACACCAGGGGTGGTACGAGCAGTACTTC
NA	TRBJ2-6	TRBV19	NA	CASSHNQGFGANVLTF	TGTGCCAGTAGTCACAATCAGGGTTTTGGGGCCAACGTCCTGACTTTC
NA	TRBJ2-1	TRBV12-3/TRBV12-4	NA	CASSLGGVEQFF	TGTGCCAGCAGTTTAGGGGGGGTTGAGCAGTTCTTC
NA	TRBJ2-7	TRBV11-2	NA	CASSLDPSYEQYF	TGTGCCAGCAGCTTAGATCCATCCTACGAGCAGTACTTC
NA	TRBJ1-1	TRBV7-3	NA	CASSLFKNTEAFF	TGTGCCAGCAGCTTATTTAAGAACACTGAAGCTTTCTTT
TRBD1	TRBJ1-4	TRBV10-3	NA	CAIRQGEREEKLFF	TGTGCCATACGTCAGGGGGAGAGGGAAGAAAAACTGTTTTTT
TRBD1	TRBJ1-1	TRBV10-3	NA	CAITGQGVTEAFF	TGTGCCATCACGGGACAGGGGGTAACTGAAGCTTTCTTT
NA	TRBJ1-1	TRBV3-1/TRBV3-2	NA	CASSHRAAEAFF	TGTGCCAGCAGCCACAGGGCGGCTGAAGCTTTCTTT
NA	TRBJ2-1	TRBV19	NA	CASSIGGLSNEQFF	TGTGCCAGTAGTATAGGGGGACTGAGCAATGAGCAGTTCTTC
NA	TRBJ1-5	TRBV28	NA	CANRAGDDKGGEQPQHF	TGTGCCAACAGGGCCGGGGATGATAAAGGGGGAGAGCAGCCCCAGCATTTT
NA	TRBJ1-5	TRBV7-9	NA	CASSLEGGVQPQHF	TGTGCCAGCAGCTTAGAGGGAGGGGTTCAGCCCCAGCATTTT
TRBD1	TRBJ2-1	TRBV27	NA	CASSGSGTGDNEQFF	TGTGCCAGCAGTGGCTCCGGGACAGGCGACAATGAGCAGTTCTTC
NA	TRBJ1-3	TRBV6-5	few	CASSYQGEGNTIYF	TGTGCCAGCAGTTACCAAGGGGAAGGAAACACCATATATTTT
NA	TRBJ1-3	TRBV27	NA	CASSFDTVSGNTIYF	TGTGCCAGCAGTTTTGACACAGTCTCTGGAAACACCATATATTTT
TRBD1	TRBJ1-2	TRBV4-1	NA	CASSQVLEGQGAKGYTF	TGCGCCAGCAGCCAAGTGTTGGAAGGCCAGGGGGCTAAAGGCTACACCTTC
TRBD1	TRBJ1-1	TRBV7-2	NA	CASSIDRASNTEAFF	TGTGCCAGCAGCATCGACAGGGCCTCGAACACTGAAGCTTTCTTT
NA	TRBJ1-5	TRBV7-6	NA	CASSLNGGGIQPQHF	TGTGCCAGCAGCTTAAATGGCGGAGGGATTCAGCCCCAGCATTTT
NA	TRBJ2-3	TRBV6-5	NA	CASSSFMTTDTQYF	TGTGCCAGCAGTTCCTTCATGACTACAGATACGCAGTATTTT
TRBD1	TRBJ1-6	TRBV5-6	NA	CASSFRGTGTFSYNSPLHF	TGTGCCAGCAGCTTCCGAGGGACAGGGACCTTCTCCTATAATTCACCCCTCCACTTT
NA	TRBJ1-1	TRBV5-6	NA	CASSLDSITTEAFF	TGTGCCAGCAGCTTGGACAGTATAACCACTGAAGCTTTCTTT
NA	TRBJ1-2	TRBV7-9	NA	CASSPGAGNYGYTF	TGTGCCAGCAGCCCTGGGGCAGGGAACTATGGCTACACCTTC
TRBD1	TRBJ1-2	TRBV5-4	NA	CASSLYRGGYGYTF	TGTGCCAGCAGCTTGTACAGGGGGGGCTATGGCTACACCTTC
NA	TRBJ1-1	TRBV9	NA	CAPNGDIGTEAFF	TGTGCCCCAAACGGGGATATCGGCACTGAAGCTTTCTTT
NA	TRBJ2-5	TRBV6-5	NA	CASSYSADQETQYF	TGTGCCAGCAGTTACTCGGCTGATCAAGAGACCCAGTACTTC
NA	TRBJ1-5	TRBV19	NA	CASSPPRDQPQHF	TGTGCCAGTAGTCCTCCCCGAGATCAGCCCCAGCATTTT
NA	TRBJ2-1	TRBV19	NA	CASGLGSYNEQFF	TGTGCCAGTGGACTCGGCTCCTACAATGAGCAGTTCTTC
TRBD1	TRBJ1-1	TRBV5-1	NA	CASSLAIDRGQTEAFF	TGCGCCAGCAGCTTGGCGATAGACAGGGGTCAAACTGAAGCTTTCTTT
NA	TRBJ1-1	TRBV9	NA	CASSVGGAGLEAFF	TGTGCCAGCAGCGTAGGTGGGGCTGGGTTGGAAGCTTTCTTT
NA	TRBJ1-1	TRBV19	NA	CASSIGTGRSTEAFF	TGTGCCAGTAGTATAGGAACAGGGCGTAGCACTGAAGCTTTCTTT
NA	TRBJ1-1	TRBV5-1	NA	CASSLGAYLMNTEAFF	TGCGCCAGCAGCTTGGGCGCATACCTCATGAACACTGAAGCTTTCTTT
NA	TRBJ2-7	TRBV21-1	NA	CASSKRMATGEQYF	TGTGCCAGCAGCAAAAGGATGGCGACGGGGGAGCAGTACTTC
NA	TRBJ2-3	TRBV29-1	NA	CSVEGAEGFRTDTQYF	TGCAGCGTTGAAGGGGCGGAGGGCTTTAGAACAGATACGCAGTATTTT
TRBD1	TRBJ2-7	TRBV6-5	NA	CASSYSTGGYGEQYF	TGTGCCAGCAGTTACTCGACAGGGGGCTACGGCGAGCAGTACTTC
TRBD2	TRBJ2-1	TRBV5-8	NA	CASSWTLAGEYNEQFF	TGTGCCAGCAGCTGGACCCTAGCGGGGGAGTACAATGAGCAGTTCTTC
NA	TRBJ1-5	TRBV6-5	NA	CASSPGQFNQPQHF	TGTGCCAGCAGTCCCGGACAGTTCAATCAGCCCCAGCATTTT
NA	TRBJ1-1	TRBV7-3	NA	CASSLEQGPTNTEAFF	TGTGCCAGCAGCTTAGAGCAGGGGCCCACGAACACTGAAGCTTTCTTT
NA	TRBJ1-3	TRBV10-1	NA	CASSESTGSGNTIYF	TGCGCCAGCAGTGAGTCGACGGGCTCTGGAAACACCATATATTTT